This TCR beta chain was recovered during a study of T-cell reconstitution after alpha-beta-depleted transplantation in children. TCRbeta library preparation incorporated unique molecular identifiers. One entry per CDR3 protein results from TCRdb running MiXCR on the PCR reads. The sample records approximately 390,000 distinct CDR3 sequences, 11% being singletons. The TCR comes from a human donor who donated a stem cell graft to a child with acute myeloid leukemia. The sample in question was PBMCs from the stem cell graft donor, obtained from the stem cell graft.

CDR3 sequence (DNA): TGTGCCAGCAGCGTAGGCCCAGCGGGAGAACGGGATACGCAGTATTTT. This gives the protein CASSVGPAGERDTQYF. The chain employs TRBV9 and TRBJ2-3; 8 bases map to TRBD2. CDR1 and CDR2 from the germline V gene are SGDLS and YYNGEE. V shed 0 bases, J shed 6 bases, and the junction held 9 bases outside the gene matches. This CDR3 contains 16 residues. Looking up the rest from reference TRBV9 and TRBJ2-3 gives the full variable domain: DSGVTQTPKHLITATGQRVTLRCSPRSGDLSVYWYQQSLDQGLQFLIQYYNGEERAKGNILERFSAQQFPDLHSELNLSSLELGDSALYFCASSVGPAGERDTQYFGPGTRLTVL.